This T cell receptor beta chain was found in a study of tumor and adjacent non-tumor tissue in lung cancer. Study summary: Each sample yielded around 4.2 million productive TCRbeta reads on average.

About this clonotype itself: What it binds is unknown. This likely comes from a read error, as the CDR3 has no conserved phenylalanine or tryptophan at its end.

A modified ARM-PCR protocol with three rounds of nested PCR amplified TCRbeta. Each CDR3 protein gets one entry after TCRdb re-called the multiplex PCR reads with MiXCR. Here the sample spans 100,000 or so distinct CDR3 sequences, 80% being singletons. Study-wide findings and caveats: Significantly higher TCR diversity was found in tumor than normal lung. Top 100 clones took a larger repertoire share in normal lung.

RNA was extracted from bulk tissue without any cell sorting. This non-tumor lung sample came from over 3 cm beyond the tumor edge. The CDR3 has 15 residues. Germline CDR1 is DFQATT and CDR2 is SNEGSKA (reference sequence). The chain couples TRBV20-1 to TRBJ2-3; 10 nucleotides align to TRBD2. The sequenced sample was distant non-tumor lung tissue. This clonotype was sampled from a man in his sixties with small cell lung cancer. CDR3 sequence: CNAILSGRSSDTQYI. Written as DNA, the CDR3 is TGCAATGCTATCCTTAGCGGGAGGTCGTCCGATACGCAGTATATT.